This T cell receptor (beta chain) was identified in a study of shared clonotypes between healthy human individuals (dated by TCRdb to 2018 to 2021). Concerning the study at large: Three men and a couple of women, aged 18 to 49 years, made up the cohort. For each donor, CD4 naive and CD4 memory were each run on three plates, CD8 naive on two plates, and CD8 memory on one plate. To increase sequencing depth and limit assay-specific biases, different laboratories used diverse techniques to prepare libraries and sequence TCR repertoires. Each donor's leukapheresis produced roughly between roughly 0.9 and 9 billion PBMCs. To estimate repertoire size and how much clonotype sharing occurs between individuals, the study deeply sequenced the blood TCR repertoires of several healthy adults. Paper-wide results and their limitations: Clonotypes shared by all four sorted-subset donors showed higher generation probabilities than non-shared clonotypes. When four donors were compared, the shared fraction of clonotypes was about 5.2% for naive CD4, around 3.5% for naive CD8, 2% to 2.5% for memory CD4, and 0.35% to 0.4% for memory CD8. Because the study included only a small number of donors, the genetic and exposure-history diversity represented was limited. Naive subsets generally had larger estimated clonotype richness than memory subsets. Pairwise subsampling led to the expectation that sequencing depth would affect the degree of clonotype sharing among donors. Rarefaction of sorted-subset datasets indicated incomplete sequencing despite the large sequencing depth. Sampling was limited to blood, and TCR repertoires in tissue likely differ from TCR repertoires in blood.

The CDR3 covers 13 residues, taking in both the cysteine and the phenylalanine. Just the 39-base CDR3 DNA is kept, in frame starting at base 1. V is reduced by 0 bases and J by 1 base, leaving a spacing of 6 bases between them. The germline V gene supplies CDR1 SQVTM and CDR2 ANQGSEA. About this clone itself: Its cognate antigen has yet to be identified. No much larger clone is present one base from it, and per-base qualities are unavailable.

Using the deep immunoSEQ assay, TCR CDR3 regions were amplified from genomic DNA by multiplex PCR. Genomic DNA extracted from each cell subset was distributed evenly over all wells of several immunoSEQ 96-well plates, and each plate served as one replicate. For sorted subsets, roughly 200 ng of genomic DNA, equivalent to some 33,000 T cell genomes, went into each replicate PCR. Purified libraries were measured with a Qubit 3.0 fluorometer, size-checked on a Bioanalyzer 2100, and measured again with the KAPA Library Quantification kit. A separate single-read 150-cycle Illumina NextSeq 550 flow cell was used to sequence each immunoSEQ 96-well plate. On the study's bioinformatics: Because the immunoSEQ output held only junctional sequences and lacked quality scores, the filtering could not match the filtering applied to full-length reads. To assign V/J genes and CDR3, sequences were annotated using PyIR, a Python wrapper for IgBLAST v1.9, with IMGT germline references. Any read was removed if the V/J assignment was weak (E-value above 1e-6), the CDR3 was missing, or the read contained stop codons, out-of-frame junctions, or ambiguous translated residues. V3J clonotypes were defined as sequences sharing the same inferred V gene, J gene, and CDR3 amino acid sequence. Percentage overlap between repertoires was computed as shared unique clonotypes divided by the size of the smaller repertoire. Repertoire richness was assessed with RTK rarefaction, the Chao1 estimator, and Recon v2.1 estimates of unobserved clonotypes. Generation probabilities for all TCRbeta clonotypes obtained by the gDNA method from several donors were computed using OLGA. Imported from immuneACCESS, the table was reduced by TCRdb to in-frame sequences with V and J called. These copies leave out some clones; in studies compared against another copy, an unresolved V gene accounts for under half, and the cause of the remainder is not known. V and J calls and clone size are as listed in that table; D and trimming were resolved from the DNA. The sample records about 1.1 million clones, 70% to 80% of which are singletons. 0.7% to 0.95% of the sample is held by the ten biggest clonotypes.

Donors were healthy HIV-negative adults with no recently reported acute infections or vaccinations. All donors were Caucasian adults living in Nashville, Tennessee, USA. CD4+ T cells were enriched by magnetic negative selection, after which naive cells were positively selected on CD45RA and the negative fraction was taken as the memory subset. Blood was obtained by leukapheresis, after which PBMCs were separated by Ficoll-Histopaque density gradient centrifugation and cryopreserved in liquid nitrogen vapor phase. Analytical flow cytometry was used to check the purity and quantity of every magnetically sorted T cell population. Genomic DNA was isolated from every sorted fraction and measured by UV absorbance on a Nanodrop 2000c.

The sequence was collected from a young man in good health. Some clones in this sample may be carry-over from other donors' samples. In this chain, TRBV29-1 is recombined with TRBJ1-1; TRBD1 is a possible D gene, resting on 5 matching bases. Sequenced: memory CD4+ T cells from PBMCs. Interpreted using the paper, the cell subset or site label stands for: CD45RA-negative fraction. The sequenced DNA is TGCAGCGTTGAAGAACAGGAGAACACTGAAGCTTTCTTT. Protein translation: CSVEEQENTEAFF.